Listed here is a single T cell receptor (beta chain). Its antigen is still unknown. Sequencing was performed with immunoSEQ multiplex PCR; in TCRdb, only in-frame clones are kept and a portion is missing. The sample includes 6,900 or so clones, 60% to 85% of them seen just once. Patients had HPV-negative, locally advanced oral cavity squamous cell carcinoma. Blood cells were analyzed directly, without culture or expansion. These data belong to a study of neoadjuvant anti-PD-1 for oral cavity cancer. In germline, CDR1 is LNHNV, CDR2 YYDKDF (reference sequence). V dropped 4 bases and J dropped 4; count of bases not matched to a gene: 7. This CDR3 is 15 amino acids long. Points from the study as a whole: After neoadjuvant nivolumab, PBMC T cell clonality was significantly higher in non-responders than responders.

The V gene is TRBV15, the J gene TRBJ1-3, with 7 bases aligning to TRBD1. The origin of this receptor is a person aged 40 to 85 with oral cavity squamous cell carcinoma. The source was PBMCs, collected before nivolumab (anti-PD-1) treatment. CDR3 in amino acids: CATSTDRAAGNTIYF. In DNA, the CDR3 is TGTGCCACCAGCACCGACAGGGCGGCAGGAAACACCATATATTTT.